This TCR beta chain was recorded in a study of OX40 agonist ivuxolimab in advanced cancers. V shed 8 bases and J 3 bases; nucleotides not matched to a gene: 5. Per germline, CDR1 MGHDK and CDR2 SYGVNS. This CDR3 is built from 13 residues. The protocol was immunoSEQ multiplex PCR, while the TCRdb copy is restricted to in-frame clones and leaves out a portion. Counted here are 67,000 or so clones, roughly nine tenths occurring once; the ten biggest clones make up 0.85% to 1.4%. The source material was CD4+ or CD8+ T cells sorted from blood, sampled in a trial of the OX40 agonist ivuxolimab. This sequence originates from an adult with an advanced solid tumor such as melanoma, head and neck, liver or kidney cancer. The rearrangement joins TRBV25-1 to TRBJ2-3; 7 bases are a match to TRBD1. CDR3 sequence reads: CASAGTVTDTQYF. For the CDR3, the DNA is TGTGCCAGCGCCGGGACAGTTACAGATACGCAGTATTTT.